The present T cell receptor (beta chain) was sequenced within a study of cytomegalovirus exposure and HLA in healthy donors. Study results and limitations: HLA allele associations emerged for 17,000 or so TCR beta sequences in a later analysis, at 0.05 false discovery rate. The authors assumed roughly uniform sequencing depth across donors for presence/absence analyses. Relative to equally common others, HLA-associated TCR beta chains showed greater clonal expansion in a later analysis. A later analysis appeared to link common viral pathogens to several of the most significant clusters.

Germline loops: CDR1 SGHNT, CDR2 YYREEE (reference sequence). The CDR3 covers 18 residues. The J segment lost 3 bases and the V segment lost 4 bases, leaving 12 bases of the junction unmatched. As regards this clone: The antigen is unknown.

Vbeta (60) and Jbeta (13) primers were used in the PCR. Measured with immunoSEQ multiplex PCR; TCRdb has only the in-frame clones, and not every one. The sample carries about 130,000 clones, less than 80% recorded once. This TCR came from a man aged 30-40 years in good health and CMV-seronegative. The chain links TRBV5-4 to TRBJ2-3, with 12 bases that match TRBD2. Specimen: PBMCs. The CDR3 sequence is CASSQRAQLAGGTDTQYF. CDR3 sequence (DNA): TGTGCCAGCAGCCAACGCGCACAACTAGCGGGGGGAACAGATACGCAGTATTTT.